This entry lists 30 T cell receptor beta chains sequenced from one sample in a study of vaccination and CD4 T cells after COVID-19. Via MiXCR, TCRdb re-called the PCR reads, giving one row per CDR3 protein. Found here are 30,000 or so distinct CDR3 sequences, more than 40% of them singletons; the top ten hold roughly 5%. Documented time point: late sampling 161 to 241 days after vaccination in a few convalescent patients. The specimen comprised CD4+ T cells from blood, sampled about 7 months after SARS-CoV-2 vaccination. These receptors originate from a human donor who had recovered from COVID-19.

CDR3 nucleotides: TGTGCCAGCCGAGGACAGGGGGCTTGGTTGAGTCAGCCCCAGCATTTT. Residues: CASRGQGAWLSQPQHF. This chain links TRBV6-1 with TRBJ1-5, with 11 bases lining up with TRBD1. The germline V gene has CDR1 MNHNS and CDR2 SASEGT. The CDR3 sequence is 16 residues long. V was clipped by 8 bases and J by 6 bases; unmatched bases: 12.

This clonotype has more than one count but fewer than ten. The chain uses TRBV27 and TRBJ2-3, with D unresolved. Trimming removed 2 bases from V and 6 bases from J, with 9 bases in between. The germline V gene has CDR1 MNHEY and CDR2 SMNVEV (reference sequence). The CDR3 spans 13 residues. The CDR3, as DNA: TGTGCCAGCAGTTTAGAGTATGGGGATACGCAGTATTTT. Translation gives CASSLEYGDTQYF.

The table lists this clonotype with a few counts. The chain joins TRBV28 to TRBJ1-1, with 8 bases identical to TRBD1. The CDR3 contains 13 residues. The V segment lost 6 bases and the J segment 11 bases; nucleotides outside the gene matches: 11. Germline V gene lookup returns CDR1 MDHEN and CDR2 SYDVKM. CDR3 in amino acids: CASRNRDRSSAFF. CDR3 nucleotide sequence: TGTGCCAGCAGAAACCGGGACAGGTCGAGCGCTTTCTTT.

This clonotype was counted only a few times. CDR3 bases: TGTGCCAGCAGCCCCTTAGCGGGAGCGGGGTCTAGCACAGATACGCAGTATTTT. This encodes CASSPLAGAGSSTDTQYF. V gene TRBV14 combines with J gene TRBJ2-3, with TRBD2 identical over 9 bases. Germline V gene sequence: CDR1 SGHDN, CDR2 FVKESK. The CDR3 contains 18 residues. V lost 4 bases and J lost 0; bases outside the gene matches: 11.

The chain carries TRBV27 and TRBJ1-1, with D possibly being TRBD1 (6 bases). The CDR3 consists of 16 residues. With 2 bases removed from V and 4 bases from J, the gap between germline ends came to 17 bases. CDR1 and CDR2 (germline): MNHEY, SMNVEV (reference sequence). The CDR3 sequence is CASSLRTLTGSTEAFF. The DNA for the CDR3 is TGTGCCAGCAGTTTACGGACTTTAACAGGGAGCACTGAAGCTTTCTTT.

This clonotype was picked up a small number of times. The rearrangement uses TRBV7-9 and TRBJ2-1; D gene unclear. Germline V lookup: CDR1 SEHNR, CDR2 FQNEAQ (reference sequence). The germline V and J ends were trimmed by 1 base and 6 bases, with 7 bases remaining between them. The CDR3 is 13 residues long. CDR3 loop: CASSLVLINEQFF. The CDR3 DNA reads TGTGCCAGCAGCTTAGTACTAATCAATGAGCAGTTCTTC.

The CDR3 DNA reads as TGCGCCAGCAGCCAAGCTGAGAGTCGTACTTATGGCTACACCTTC. Protein sequence: CASSQAESRTYGYTF. The genes are TRBV4-1 and TRBJ1-2; D unresolved. V was pared by 1 base and J by 5 bases, with 14 bases between. Germline CDR1 MGHRA, CDR2 YSYEKL. The CDR3 runs to 15 residues.

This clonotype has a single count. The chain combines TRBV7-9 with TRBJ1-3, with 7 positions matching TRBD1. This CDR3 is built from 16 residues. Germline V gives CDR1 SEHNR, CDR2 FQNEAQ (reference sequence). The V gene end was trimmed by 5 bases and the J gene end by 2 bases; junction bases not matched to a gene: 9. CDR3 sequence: CASSGIGTVAGNTIYF. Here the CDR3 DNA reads TGTGCCAGCAGCGGGATCGGGACAGTAGCTGGAAACACCATATATTTT.

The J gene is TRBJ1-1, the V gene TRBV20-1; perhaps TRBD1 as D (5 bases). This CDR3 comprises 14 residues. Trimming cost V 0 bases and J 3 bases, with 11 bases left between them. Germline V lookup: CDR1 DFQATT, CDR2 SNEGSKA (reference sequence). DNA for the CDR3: TGCAGTGCTAGAGATACCCAGGGTCACACTGAAGCTTTCTTT. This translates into CSARDTQGHTEAFF.

CDR3 coding DNA: TGCAGTGCTAGTGGTGGGGGACAGGGAGTCTCGCCAACCCAGTACTTC. This codes for CSASGGGQGVSPTQYF. The chain has TRBV20-1 and TRBJ2-5, with TRBD1 identical over 9 bases. CDR1 DFQATT and CDR2 SNEGSKA come from the germline V gene (reference sequence). V was clipped by 3 bases and J by 8 bases; unmatched bases: 16. This CDR3 contains 16 residues.

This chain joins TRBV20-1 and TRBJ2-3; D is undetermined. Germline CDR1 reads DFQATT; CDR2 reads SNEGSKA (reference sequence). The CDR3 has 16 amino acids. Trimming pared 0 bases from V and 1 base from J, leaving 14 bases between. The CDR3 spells CSARDSSRIGTDTQYF. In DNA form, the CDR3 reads TGCAGTGCTAGAGATAGTTCCCGAATCGGCACAGATACGCAGTATTTT.

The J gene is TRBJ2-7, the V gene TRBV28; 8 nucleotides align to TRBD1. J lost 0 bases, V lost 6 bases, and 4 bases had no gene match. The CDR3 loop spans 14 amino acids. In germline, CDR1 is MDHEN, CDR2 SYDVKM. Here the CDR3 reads CASSVDRGSYEQYF. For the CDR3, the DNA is TGTGCCAGCAGCGTAGACAGGGGCTCCTACGAGCAGTACTTC. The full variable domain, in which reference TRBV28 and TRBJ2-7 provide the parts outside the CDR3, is DVKVTQSSRYLVKRTGEKVFLECVQDMDHENMFWYRQDPGLGLRLIYFSYDVKMKEKGDIPEGYSVSREKKERFSLILESASTNQTSMYLCASSVDRGSYEQYFGPGTRLTVT.

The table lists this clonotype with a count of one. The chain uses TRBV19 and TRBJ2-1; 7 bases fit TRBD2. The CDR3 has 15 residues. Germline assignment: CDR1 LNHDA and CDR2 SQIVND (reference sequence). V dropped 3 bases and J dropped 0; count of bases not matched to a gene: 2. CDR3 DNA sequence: TGTGCCAGTAGTATGGGCGGGAGCTCCTACAATGAGCAGTTCTTC. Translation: CASSMGGSSYNEQFF.

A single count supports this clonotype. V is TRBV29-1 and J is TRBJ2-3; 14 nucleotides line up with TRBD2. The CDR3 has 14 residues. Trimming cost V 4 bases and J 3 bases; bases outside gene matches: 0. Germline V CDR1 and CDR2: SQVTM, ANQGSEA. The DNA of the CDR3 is TGCAGCGTTGGGACTAGCGGGAGGACAGATACGCAGTATTTT. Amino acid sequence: CSVGTSGRTDTQYF.

The CDR3 protein is CASGTGGVTDTQYF. CDR3 DNA: TGTGCCAGCGGTACAGGGGGCGTCACAGATACGCAGTATTTT. The chain links TRBV28 to TRBJ2-3, with TRBD1 matching 9 bases. The V and J ends lost 8 bases and 2 bases, in that order; junction bases with no gene match: 5. This CDR3 has 14 amino acids. Germline V gene sequence: CDR1 MDHEN, CDR2 SYDVKM.

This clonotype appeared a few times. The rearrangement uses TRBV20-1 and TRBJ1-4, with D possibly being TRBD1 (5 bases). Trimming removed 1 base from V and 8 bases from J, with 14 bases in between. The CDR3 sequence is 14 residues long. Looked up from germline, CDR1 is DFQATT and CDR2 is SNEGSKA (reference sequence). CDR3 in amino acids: CSARGLKGSEKLFF. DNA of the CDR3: TGCAGTGCTAGAGGGTTAAAGGGGAGCGAAAAACTGTTTTTT.

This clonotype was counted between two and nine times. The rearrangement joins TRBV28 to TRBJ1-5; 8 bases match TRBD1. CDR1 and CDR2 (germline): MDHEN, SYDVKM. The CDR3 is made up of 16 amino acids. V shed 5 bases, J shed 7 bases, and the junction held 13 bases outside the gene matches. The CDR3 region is CASSNLDRGGGQPQHF. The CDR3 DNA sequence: TGTGCCAGCAGTAACCTCGACAGGGGAGGTGGACAGCCCCAGCATTTT. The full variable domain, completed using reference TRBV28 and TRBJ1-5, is DVKVTQSSRYLVKRTGEKVFLECVQDMDHENMFWYRQDPGLGLRLIYFSYDVKMKEKGDIPEGYSVSREKKERFSLILESASTNQTSMYLCASSNLDRGGGQPQHFGDGTRLSIL.

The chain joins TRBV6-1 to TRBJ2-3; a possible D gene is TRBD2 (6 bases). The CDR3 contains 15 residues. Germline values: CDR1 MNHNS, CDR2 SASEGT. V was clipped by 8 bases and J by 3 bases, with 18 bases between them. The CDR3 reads CASLSGVEGTDTQYF. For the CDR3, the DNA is TGTGCCAGCCTCTCAGGAGTGGAGGGGACAGATACGCAGTATTTT.

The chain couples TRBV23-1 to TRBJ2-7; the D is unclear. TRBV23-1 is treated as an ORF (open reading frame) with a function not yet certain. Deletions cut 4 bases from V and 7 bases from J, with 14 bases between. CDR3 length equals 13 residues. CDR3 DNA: TGCGCCAGCAGTCGACGTAAGTCGTGGGAGCAGTACTTC. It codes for CASSRRKSWEQYF.

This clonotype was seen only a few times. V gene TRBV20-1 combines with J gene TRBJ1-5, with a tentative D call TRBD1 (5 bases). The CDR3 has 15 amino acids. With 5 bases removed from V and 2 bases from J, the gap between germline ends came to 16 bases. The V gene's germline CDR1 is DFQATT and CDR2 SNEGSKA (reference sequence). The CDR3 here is CSARTQGLGNQPQHF. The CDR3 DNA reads TGCAGTGCTCGAACGCAGGGATTAGGCAATCAGCCCCAGCATTTT.

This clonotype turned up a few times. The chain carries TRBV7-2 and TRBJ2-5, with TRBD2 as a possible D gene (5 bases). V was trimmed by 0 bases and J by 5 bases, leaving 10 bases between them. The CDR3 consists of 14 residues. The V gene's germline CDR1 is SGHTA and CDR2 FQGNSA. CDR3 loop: CASSLAGVGETQYF. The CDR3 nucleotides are TGTGCCAGCAGCTTAGCGGGAGTCGGGGAGACCCAGTACTTC.

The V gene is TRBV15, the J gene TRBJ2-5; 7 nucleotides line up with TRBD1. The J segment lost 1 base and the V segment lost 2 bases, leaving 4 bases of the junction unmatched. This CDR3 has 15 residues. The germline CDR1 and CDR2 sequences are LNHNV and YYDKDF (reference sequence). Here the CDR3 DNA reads TGTGCCACCAGCAGAAAAACAGGGGCCCAAGAGACCCAGTACTTC. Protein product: CATSRKTGAQETQYF.

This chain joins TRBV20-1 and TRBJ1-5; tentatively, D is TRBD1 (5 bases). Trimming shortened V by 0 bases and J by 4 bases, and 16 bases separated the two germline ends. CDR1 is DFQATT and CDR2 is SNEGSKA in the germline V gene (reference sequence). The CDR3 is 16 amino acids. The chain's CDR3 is CSARDFGQGKNQPQHF. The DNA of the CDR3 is TGCAGTGCTAGAGATTTTGGGCAGGGTAAAAATCAGCCCCAGCATTTT.

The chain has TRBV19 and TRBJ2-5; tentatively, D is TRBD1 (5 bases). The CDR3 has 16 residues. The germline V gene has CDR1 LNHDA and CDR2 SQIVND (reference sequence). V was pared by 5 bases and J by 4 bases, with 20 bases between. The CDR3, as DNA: TGTGCCAGTAGTCCGTCCCCCCCAGGGCTGGGAGAGACCCAGTACTTC. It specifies CASSPSPPGLGETQYF.

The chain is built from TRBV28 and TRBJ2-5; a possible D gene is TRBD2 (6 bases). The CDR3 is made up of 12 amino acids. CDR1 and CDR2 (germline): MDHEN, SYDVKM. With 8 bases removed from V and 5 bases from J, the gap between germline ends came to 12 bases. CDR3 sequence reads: CASDSSGETQYF. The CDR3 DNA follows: TGTGCCAGCGACTCGAGCGGGGAGACCCAGTACTTC.

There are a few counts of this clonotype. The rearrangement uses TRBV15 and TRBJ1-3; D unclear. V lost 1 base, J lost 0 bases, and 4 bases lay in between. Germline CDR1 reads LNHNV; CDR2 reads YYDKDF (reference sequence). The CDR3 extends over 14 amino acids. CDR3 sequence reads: CATSRVASGNTIYF. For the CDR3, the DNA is TGTGCCACCAGCAGAGTTGCCTCTGGAAACACCATATATTTT.

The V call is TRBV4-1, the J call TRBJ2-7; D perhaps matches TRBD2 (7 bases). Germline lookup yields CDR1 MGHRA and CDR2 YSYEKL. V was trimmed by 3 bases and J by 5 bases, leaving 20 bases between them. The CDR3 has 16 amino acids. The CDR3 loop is CASSQVLRGGVNEQYF. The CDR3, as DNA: TGCGCCAGCAGCCAGGTTCTCAGGGGAGGGGTAAACGAGCAGTACTTC.

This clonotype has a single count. Here the CDR3 reads CASRSQVTEAFF. DNA for the CDR3: TGTGCCAGCAGGTCGCAAGTCACTGAAGCTTTCTTT. This chain joins TRBV28 and TRBJ1-1, with D unclear. The V gene lost 6 bases and the J gene lost 4 bases, with 9 bases spanning the gap. The germline CDR1 and CDR2 sequences are MDHEN and SYDVKM. This CDR3 spans 12 amino acids.

The CDR3 bases are TGTGCCAGCAGTCCGGACAGGGGGGGAAACATTCAGTACTTC. It is translated as CASSPDRGGNIQYF. The chain carries TRBV28 and TRBJ2-4; 10 positions agree with TRBD1. Germline V CDR1 and CDR2: MDHEN, SYDVKM. The CDR3 runs to 14 residues. The ends lost 5 bases at V and 6 bases at J; junction bases unmatched: 4.

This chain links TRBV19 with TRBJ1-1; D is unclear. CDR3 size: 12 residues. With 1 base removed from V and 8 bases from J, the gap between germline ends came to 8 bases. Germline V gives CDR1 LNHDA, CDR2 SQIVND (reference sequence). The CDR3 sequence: CASSIGAAEAFF. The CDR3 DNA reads TGTGCCAGTAGTATAGGTGCCGCGGAAGCTTTCTTT.